This TCR beta chain is drawn from a study of T cells in Graves' hyperthyroidism and ophthalmopathy. Amplified TCR beta CDR3 regions came from RNA transcripts. HTBI primers drove first-round RT-PCR of the TCR CDR3. TCRdb reprocessed the multiplex PCR reads via MiXCR and lists one record per CDR3 protein. Among over 700,000 distinct CDR3 sequences, around 20% were seen once, and the ten largest hold over 15%. This clonotype appeared many times. The target antigen is unknown. In germline, CDR1 is SGHTA, CDR2 FQGTGA. The V and J ends lost 0 bases and 8 bases respectively, with 10 bases between them. The CDR3 is made up of 13 amino acids. Disease duration under 2 months; hyperthyroidism patients were aged 18 to 65. Sample collection date corresponds to first hyperthyroidism diagnosis, prior to any ophthalmopathy symptoms. Study-level findings and limits: Within blood appeared most thyroid clonotypes that had expanded above 0.001.

The specimen sequenced was blood. V is TRBV7-3 and J is TRBJ1-2; D not certain. The sequence came from a woman aged 45-65 years with Graves' hyperthyroidism that later progressed to Graves' ophthalmopathy. CDR3 DNA: TGTGCCAGCAGCTTAACAGGGTCTAACGGCTACACCTTC. Protein sequence: CASSLTGSNGYTF.